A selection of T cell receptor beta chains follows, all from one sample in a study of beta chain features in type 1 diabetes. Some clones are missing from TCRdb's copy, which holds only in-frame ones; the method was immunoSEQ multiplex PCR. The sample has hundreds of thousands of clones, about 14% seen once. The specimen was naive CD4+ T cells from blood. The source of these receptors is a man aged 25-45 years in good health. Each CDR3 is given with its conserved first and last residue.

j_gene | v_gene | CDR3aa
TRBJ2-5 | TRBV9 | CASSVVGTSGETQYF
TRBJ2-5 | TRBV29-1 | CSVEFRWFQETQYF
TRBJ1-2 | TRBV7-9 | CASSLAPGGSYGYTF
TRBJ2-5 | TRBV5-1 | CASSLGSGAQETQYF
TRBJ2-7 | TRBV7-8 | CASSLYVTAYEQYF
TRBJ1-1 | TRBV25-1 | CASRETGANTEAFF
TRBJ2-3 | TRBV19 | CASTYGTTSTDTQYF
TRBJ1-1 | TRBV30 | CAWSVTLNTEAFF
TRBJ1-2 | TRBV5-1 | CASSSSGNPRGYTF
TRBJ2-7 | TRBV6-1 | CASSAVDEQYF
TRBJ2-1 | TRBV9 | CASSVATQRELSEQFF
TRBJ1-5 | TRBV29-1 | CSVQDTENQPQHF
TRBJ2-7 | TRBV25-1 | CASRGQGTYEQYF
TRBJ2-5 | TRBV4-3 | CASSQDRDREETQYF
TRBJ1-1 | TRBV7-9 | CASSLLVGTEAFF
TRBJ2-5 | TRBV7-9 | CASSPRQETQYF
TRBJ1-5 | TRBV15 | CATSATGSNQPQHF
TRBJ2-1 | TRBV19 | CASSTQLYNEQFF
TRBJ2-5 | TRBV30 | CAWGGGWQETQYF
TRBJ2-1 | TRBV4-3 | CASSVSGSTYNEQFF
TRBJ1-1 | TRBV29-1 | CSVDQGLSEAFF
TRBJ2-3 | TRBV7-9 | CASSSLSGDTQYF
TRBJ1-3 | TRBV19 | CASYRQTHSGNTIYF
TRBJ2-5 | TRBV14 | CASSQAIGREETQYF
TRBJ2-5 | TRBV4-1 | CASSQGSRAGAETQYF
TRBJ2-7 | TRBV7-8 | CASSLIQGPYEQYF
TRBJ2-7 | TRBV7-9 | CASSSTGVLLDEQYF
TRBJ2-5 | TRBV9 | CASSVERGAQETQYF
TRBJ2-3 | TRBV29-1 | CSLRTGSTDTQYF
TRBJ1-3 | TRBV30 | CAWGPSGNTIYF
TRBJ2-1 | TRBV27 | CASRKQRTYNEQFF
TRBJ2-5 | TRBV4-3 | CASSQDPTGRETQYF
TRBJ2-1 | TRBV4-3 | CASSQDWGLYNEQFF
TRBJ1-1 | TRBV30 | CACFQTGVKAFF
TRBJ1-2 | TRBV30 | CAWSVKASYGYTF
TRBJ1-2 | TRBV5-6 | CASSLAGSGYHYGYTF
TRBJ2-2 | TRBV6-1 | CASRETNTGELFF
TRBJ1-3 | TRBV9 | CASSTRANSGNTIYF
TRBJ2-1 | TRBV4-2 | CASSQDLGEGRYEQFF
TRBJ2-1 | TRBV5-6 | CASSLGGGLSSYNEQFF
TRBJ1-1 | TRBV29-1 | CSVERSQTDGTEAFF
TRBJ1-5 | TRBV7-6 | CASSFAGQPQHF
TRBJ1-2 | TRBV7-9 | CASREGYGYTF
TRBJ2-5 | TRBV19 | CASTGSGRETQYF
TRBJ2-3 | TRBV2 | CASSVRGSGKADTQYF
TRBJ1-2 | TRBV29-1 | CSVENEGSGYTF